This T cell receptor beta chain was retrieved from a study of T cells after yellow fever vaccination. Whole-study context: Any fraction with a low cell number was prepared using SMART-Seq v4 Ultra Low Input.

Notes on the study in general: Though it reached lower strength, the secondary response hit its peak faster, day 5 versus 15. Across the CD4 and CD8 compartments, a small share of clonotypes was present in both.

TCRdb processed the 5' RACE reads anew with MiXCR; each CDR3 protein has one entry. The data show about 300,000 distinct CDR3 sequences, around 6.8% seen once. There are 17 residues in the CDR3. Unmatched junction bases numbered 10, after V lost 4 bases and J lost 0 bases. Germline CDR1 reads SGHRS; CDR2 reads YFSETQ. Notes on this clonotype: The antigen is not known.

This TCR derives from a man aged 18-30 years who received the YFV17D yellow fever vaccine. This rearrangement joins TRBV5-1 to TRBJ1-1; 9 bases are shared with TRBD1. The sample here was PBMCs, taken approximately 40 days after the first yellow fever vaccination. The chain's CDR3 is CASSAGTGNIMNTEAFF. The CDR3 bases are TGCGCCAGCAGCGCCGGGACAGGGAACATTATGAACACTGAAGCTTTCTTT.